The clone carrying this T cell receptor (beta chain) was picked up many times. The sample comes from a study of Graves' ophthalmopathy and Graves' hyperthyroidism. Amplification of the TCR beta CDR3 regions used RNA transcripts (as template). The authors performed first-round RT-PCR with HTBI primers and then a second-round multiplex PCR. TCRdb reanalysed the multiplex PCR reads using MiXCR and keeps one entry per CDR3 protein. The sample holds hundreds of thousands of distinct CDR3 sequences, around an eighth seen once. The CDR3 sequence is 15 residues long. The J segment lost 4 bases and the V segment lost 1 base, leaving 4 bases of the junction unmatched. Germline assignment: CDR1 KGHSH and CDR2 LQKENI.

Sequences were obtained from blood. This sequence originates from a woman in her twenties or thirties with Graves' ophthalmopathy. V gene TRBV18 combines with J gene TRBJ1-3; 7 bases align to TRBD1. CDR3 sequence reads: CASSPQGAGGNTIYF. In DNA form, the CDR3 reads TGTGCCAGCTCACCACAGGGGGCCGGAGGAAACACCATATATTTT.